The following is a TCR beta chain sequence with its context. These data are taken from a study of T cell changes during pregnancy in multiple sclerosis. V lost 0 bases, J lost 3 bases, and 9 bases lay in between. The CDR3 contains 14 residues. Germline assignment: CDR1 SSHAT and CDR2 FNYEAQ (reference sequence). Sequenced by immunoSEQ multiplex PCR; TCRdb stores in-frame clones only, minus some. The sample includes roughly 88,000 clones, more than 85% seen only once; the top ten take about 1.6%. The rearrangement links TRBV7-7 to TRBJ2-7; TRBD2 is a possible D gene (6 bases). The source material was peripheral blood, sampled in the first trimester of pregnancy. This sequence was found in a female donor with multiple sclerosis, enrolled in a pregnancy study. CDR3 bases: TGTGCCAGCAGCTTAGCCGGGGGAGGCTACGAGCAGTACTTC. Translating it yields CASSLAGGGYEQYF.